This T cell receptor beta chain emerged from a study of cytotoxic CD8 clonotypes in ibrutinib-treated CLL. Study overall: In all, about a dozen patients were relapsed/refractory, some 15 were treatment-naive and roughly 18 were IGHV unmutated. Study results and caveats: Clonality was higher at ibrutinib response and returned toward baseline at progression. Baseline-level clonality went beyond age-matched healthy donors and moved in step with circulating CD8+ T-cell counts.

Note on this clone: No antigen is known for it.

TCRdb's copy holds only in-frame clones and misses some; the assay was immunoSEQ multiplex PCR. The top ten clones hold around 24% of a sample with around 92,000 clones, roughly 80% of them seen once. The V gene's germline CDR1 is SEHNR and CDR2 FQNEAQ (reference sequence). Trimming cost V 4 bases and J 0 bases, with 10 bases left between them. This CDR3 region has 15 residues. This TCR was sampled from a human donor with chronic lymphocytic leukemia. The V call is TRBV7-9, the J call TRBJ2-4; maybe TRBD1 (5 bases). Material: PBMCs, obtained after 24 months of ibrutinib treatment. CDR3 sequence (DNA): TGTGCCAGCAGCTCCAACAGGATAGCCAAAAACATTCAGTACTTC. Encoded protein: CASSSNRIAKNIQYF.